Below, 12 T cell receptor beta chains from the same sample are listed, as sequenced in a study of blood T cells in healthy people across ages. A sample-barcoded 5' primer and a J-beta primer mix were used in a second PCR of about 7 to 12 cycles. TCRdb re-called the 5' RACE reads through MiXCR, storing one row per CDR3 protein. This sample yields approximately 2,000,000 distinct CDR3 sequences, of which about two fifths are seen a single time; about 21% belongs to the top ten. Sequenced material: blood. These receptors were obtained from a human donor in good health.

The chain carries TRBV7-2 and TRBJ2-4, with D uncertain. CDR1 SGHTA and CDR2 FQGNSA come from the germline V gene. This CDR3 spans 15 amino acids. The V end was cut by 6 bases, the J end by 1 base, with 13 bases between. The CDR3 loop reads CASRLDGAAKNIQYF. The CDR3 DNA follows: TGTGCCAGCAGGCTGGACGGCGCGGCCAAAAACATTCAGTACTTC.

This clonotype was seen only a few times. The CDR3 loop is CASSLEIRETQYF. Here the CDR3 DNA reads TGTGCCAGCAGCTTAGAGATAAGGGAGACCCAGTACTTC. The gene calls are TRBV7-2 and TRBJ2-5; no firm D call. V lost 1 base to trimming and J lost 5 bases, with 8 bases between them. Looked up from germline, CDR1 is SGHTA and CDR2 is FQGNSA. The length of the CDR3 is 13 residues.

A few counts support this clonotype. V is TRBV7-2 and J is TRBJ2-3, with TRBD2 matching 7 bases. V was pared by 4 bases and J by 7 bases, with 8 bases of the junction left unmatched. CDR1 is SGHTA, CDR2 FQGNSA, per germline. This CDR3 is 14 amino acids long. CDR3 residues: CASSSGGRGYTQYF. CDR3 in DNA: TGTGCCAGCAGCTCGGGCGGGAGAGGCTATACGCAGTATTTT.

J is TRBJ1-5 and V is TRBV29-1; tentative D call: TRBD1 (5 bases). Trimming left V 4 bases short and J 6 bases short, with 13 bases between. The CDR3 spans 13 residues. CDR1 is SQVTM and CDR2 is ANQGSEA in the germline V gene. CDR3 in DNA: TGCAGCGTTGTTGCGGGGGTCGGTCAGCCCCAGCATTTT. Encoded protein: CSVVAGVGQPQHF. Looking up the rest from reference TRBV29-1 and TRBJ1-5 gives the full variable domain: SAVISQKPSRDICQRGTSLTIQCQVDSQVTMMFWYRQQPGQSLTLIATANQGSEATYESGFVIDKFPISRPNLTFSTLTVSNMSPEDSSIYLCSVVAGVGQPQHFGDGTRLSIL.

This clonotype was counted between two and nine times. The chain combines TRBV29-1 with TRBJ2-3; 7 bases match TRBD2. The CDR3 sequence is 13 residues long. Germline V gene sequence: CDR1 SQVTM, CDR2 ANQGSEA. Germline trimming cut 3 bases from V and 4 bases from J; bases unmatched to any gene: 4. For the CDR3, the DNA is TGCAGCGTTGATGCCGGGGGGTCAGATACGCAGTATTTT. Translating gives CSVDAGGSDTQYF.

A remark on this clonotype: With a much larger clone just one base away, this may be a read error. This chain connects TRBV24-1 to TRBJ2-1; 8 bases align to TRBD2. Judging by the DNA end, TRBJ2-7 fits better; the J call may be wrong. Germline CDR1 reads KGHDR; CDR2 reads SFDVKD. This CDR3 contains 16 residues. The CDR3 sequence: CATSDAQLAVYNEQYF. DNA of the CDR3: TGTGCCACCAGTGATGCGCAACTAGCGGTTTACAATGAGCAGTACTTC.

This clonotype was counted only a few times. This rearrangement joins TRBV12-3 or TRBV12-4 to TRBJ2-5, with unresolved D. The ends were cut back, 3 bases at V and 4 bases at J, with 12 bases in the middle. There are 14 residues in the CDR3. CDR3 bases: TGTGCCAGCAGTTTGCGGTCACTCGGAGAGACCCAGTACTTC. Its translation: CASSLRSLGETQYF.

This rearrangement joins TRBV29-1 to TRBJ2-7; D gene uncertain. Germline CDR1 is SQVTM and CDR2 is ANQGSEA. Trimming cost V 5 bases and J 1 base, with 12 bases left between them. This CDR3 has 13 amino acids. This chain's CDR3 is CSVMTVSSYEQYF. The CDR3 DNA sequence: TGCAGCGTTATGACGGTTTCTTCCTACGAGCAGTACTTC.

The chain combines TRBV21-1 with TRBJ2-7; the table calls TRBD1, which could not be checked here. TRBV21-1 is flagged as a pseudogene. The CDR3 loop spans 13 amino acids. CDR3: CASTRVPGSEQYF. CDR3 nucleotide sequence: TGTGCCAGCACCAGGGTCCCGGGTAGCGAGCAGTACTTC.

This clonotype was seen only a few times. CDR3 sequence: CASRELAGEQFF. The CDR3 region has the DNA TGTGCCAGCAGAGAGCTAGCAGGCGAGCAGTTCTTC. V usage is TRBV12-3 or TRBV12-4 and J usage is TRBJ2-1, with D tentatively TRBD2 (5 bases). This CDR3 has 12 amino acids. Deletions cut 6 bases from V and 10 bases from J, with 13 bases between.

In this sample, this clonotype turned up a few times. The chain joins TRBV18 to TRBJ1-2; the match to TRBD1 covers 7 bases. Unmatched junction bases numbered 6, after V lost 2 bases and J lost 6 bases. This CDR3 region has 14 residues. CDR1 KGHSH and CDR2 LQKENI come from the germline V gene. The CDR3: CASSPVTGVDGYTF. CDR3 nucleotides: TGTGCCAGCTCACCAGTCACAGGGGTGGATGGCTACACCTTC. Variable domain in full (rest from reference TRBV18 and TRBJ1-2): NAGVMQNPRHLVRRRGQEARLRCSPMKGHSHVYWYRQLPEEGLKFMVYLQKENIIDESGMPKERFSAEFPKEGPSILRIQQVVRGDSAAYFCASSPVTGVDGYTFGSGTRLTVV.

This clonotype was observed a few times. The V gene is TRBV29-1, the J gene TRBJ2-7, with D hard to call. This CDR3 has 12 amino acids. Trimming took 8 bases from V and 0 from J, leaving 11 bases between them. Germline V gives CDR1 SQVTM, CDR2 ANQGSEA. CDR3 protein: CSTQTSSYEQYF. The CDR3 DNA is TGCAGCACACAGACGAGCTCCTACGAGCAGTACTTC.